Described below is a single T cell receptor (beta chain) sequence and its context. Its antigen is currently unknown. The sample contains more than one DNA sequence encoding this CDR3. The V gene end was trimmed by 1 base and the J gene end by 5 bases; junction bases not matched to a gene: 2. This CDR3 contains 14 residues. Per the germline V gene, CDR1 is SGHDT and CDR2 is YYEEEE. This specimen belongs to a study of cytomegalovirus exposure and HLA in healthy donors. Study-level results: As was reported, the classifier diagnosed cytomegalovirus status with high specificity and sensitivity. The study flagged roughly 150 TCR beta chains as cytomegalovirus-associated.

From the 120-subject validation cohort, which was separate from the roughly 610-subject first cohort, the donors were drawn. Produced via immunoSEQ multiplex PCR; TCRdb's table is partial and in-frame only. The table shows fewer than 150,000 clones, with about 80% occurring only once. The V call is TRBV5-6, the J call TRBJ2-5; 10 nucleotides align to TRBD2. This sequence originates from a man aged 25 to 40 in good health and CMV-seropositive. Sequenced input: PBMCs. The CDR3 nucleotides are TGTGCCAGCAGCTTGAGCGGGGGGGCCGAGACCCAGTACTTC. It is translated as CASSLSGGAETQYF.